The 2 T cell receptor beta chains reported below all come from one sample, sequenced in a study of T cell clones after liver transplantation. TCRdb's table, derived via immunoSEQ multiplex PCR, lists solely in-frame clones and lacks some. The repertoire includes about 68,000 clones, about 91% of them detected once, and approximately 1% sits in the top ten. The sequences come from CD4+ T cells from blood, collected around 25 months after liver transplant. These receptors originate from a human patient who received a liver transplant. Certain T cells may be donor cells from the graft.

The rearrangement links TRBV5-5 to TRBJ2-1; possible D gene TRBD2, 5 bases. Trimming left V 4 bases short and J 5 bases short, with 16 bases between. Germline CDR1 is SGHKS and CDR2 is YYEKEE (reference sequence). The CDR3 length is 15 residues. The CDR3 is CASSLDYGFNNEQFF. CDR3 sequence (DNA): TGTGCCAGCAGCCTAGACTACGGGTTTAACAATGAGCAGTTCTTC.

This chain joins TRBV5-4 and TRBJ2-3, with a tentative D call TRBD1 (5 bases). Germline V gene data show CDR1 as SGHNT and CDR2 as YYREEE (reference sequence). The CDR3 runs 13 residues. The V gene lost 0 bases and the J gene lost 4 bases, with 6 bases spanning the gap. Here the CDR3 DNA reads TGTGCCAGCAGCTTGGCAGGGCCAGATACGCAGTATTTT. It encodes CASSLAGPDTQYF.